The next 25 T cell receptor beta chains were all read from a single sample in a study of T cells in Graves' hyperthyroidism and ophthalmopathy. Regions amplified from RNA transcripts were the TCR beta CDR3 regions. Primed by the HTBI set, a first-round RT-PCR was run on the TCR CDR3. TCRdb itself ran the multiplex PCR reads through MiXCR, one entry per CDR3 protein. The table lists fewer than 400,000 distinct CDR3 sequences, approximately 25% of them singletons. Sequences were obtained from blood. These receptors all come from a man in his forties or fifties with Graves' hyperthyroidism.

The chain has TRBV5-1 and TRBJ2-6, with TRBD1 matching over 9 bases. This CDR3 has 18 residues. V was pared by 4 bases and J by 3 bases, with 11 bases of the junction left unmatched. The germline V gene has CDR1 SGHRS and CDR2 YFSETQ. The CDR3 region is CASSREGQGSLGANVLTF. The CDR3 coding sequence is TGCGCCAGCAGCAGGGAGGGACAGGGTTCTCTTGGGGCCAACGTCCTGACTTTC. Supplemented by reference TRBV5-1 and TRBJ2-6, the full variable domain reads KAGVTQTPRYLIKTRGQQVTLSCSPISGHRSVSWYQQTPGQGLQFLFEYFSETQRNKGNFPGRFSGRQFSNSRSEMNVSTLELGDSALYLCASSREGQGSLGANVLTFGAGSRLTVL.

This chain links TRBV12-3 or TRBV12-4 with TRBJ1-2, with D perhaps TRBD1 (5 bases). Deletions cut 2 bases from V and 7 bases from J, with 17 bases between. The CDR3 covers 15 residues. The CDR3 DNA is TGTGCCAGCAGTTTATATCCGCCCGGGGCTGGTGGCTACACCTTC. This sequence encodes CASSLYPPGAGGYTF.

This clonotype showed up just a few times. This rearrangement joins TRBV30 to TRBJ1-1; unclear D gene. V was trimmed by 6 bases and J by 8 bases, leaving 10 bases between them. This CDR3 has 10 amino acids. Germline lookup yields CDR1 GTSNPN and CDR2 SVGIG (reference sequence). CDR3 protein: CACWTAEAFF. In nucleotides, the CDR3 is TGTGCCTGCTGGACTGCGGAAGCTTTCTTT.

This clonotype was detected many times. V gene TRBV7-2 combines with J gene TRBJ2-1, with TRBD2 matching over 8 bases. This CDR3 comprises 15 residues. CDR1 is SGHTA, CDR2 FQGNSA, per germline. V dropped 2 bases and J dropped 4; count of bases not matched to a gene: 4. The CDR3 spells CASSLQAGAYNEQFF. The CDR3 DNA sequence: TGTGCCAGCAGCTTACAAGCGGGAGCATACAATGAGCAGTTCTTC.

The CDR3 loop is CASSRSGQGSEAFF. CDR3 bases: TGTGCCAGCTCCAGGTCAGGGCAGGGGTCAGAAGCTTTCTTT. The chain recombines TRBV3-1 with TRBJ1-1, with a tentative D call TRBD1 (6 bases). The CDR3 sequence is 14 residues long. Trimming removed 8 bases from V and 8 bases from J, with 21 bases in between. Germline V lookup: CDR1 LGHDT, CDR2 YNNKEL (reference sequence).

This chain joins TRBV6-1 and TRBJ1-5; possibly TRBD1 for D (6 bases). CDR3 length: 17 residues. Trimming removed 0 bases from V and 2 bases from J, with 14 bases in between. Germline CDR1 MNHNS, CDR2 SASEGT. The CDR3 DNA sequence: TGTGCCAGCAGTGAAGCCGGGGGGCGATTTGGCAATCAGCCCCAGCATTTT. Translated: CASSEAGGRFGNQPQHF.

CDR3 protein: CASSLTGLAGSYEQYF. CDR3 DNA: TGTGCCAGCAGCTTAACAGGACTAGCGGGATCCTACGAGCAGTACTTC. The chain carries TRBV11-3 and TRBJ2-7; 12 positions match TRBD2. CDR1 and CDR2 (germline): SGHNT, YENEEA. V lost 2 bases, J lost 1 base, and 3 bases stayed unmatched. The CDR3 has 16 residues.

This clonotype was recorded at least ten times. The rearrangement links TRBV2 to TRBJ1-1; D gene unclear. This CDR3 is 11 amino acids long. Germline V gene data show CDR1 as SNHLY and CDR2 as FYNNEI. V lost 8 bases and J 0 bases, leaving 4 bases between the germline ends. CDR3 sequence reads: CASAVNTEAFF. The CDR3 DNA reads as TGTGCCAGCGCTGTGAACACTGAAGCTTTCTTT.

This clonotype was seen a handful of times. The rearrangement joins TRBV20-1 to TRBJ1-4, with 7 bases fitting TRBD1. This CDR3 is built from 14 residues. From germline, CDR1 is DFQATT and CDR2 SNEGSKA (reference sequence). V was pared by 3 bases and J by 3 bases, with 4 bases of the junction left unmatched. CDR3 protein: CSASPGGPNEKLFF. In nucleotides, the CDR3 is TGCAGTGCTAGTCCAGGGGGTCCTAATGAAAAACTGTTTTTT.

This clonotype was seen a few times. A much larger clone differs by one base, so this may be a read error. V is TRBV28 and J is TRBJ2-1; D is unresolved. This CDR3 spans 12 amino acids. Germline assignment: CDR1 MDHEN and CDR2 SYDVKM. Trimming cost V 5 bases and J 5 bases, with 7 bases left between them. CDR3 in DNA: TGTGCCAGCAGTCTCCTCAACAATGAGCAGTTCTTC. Its translation is CASSLLNNEQFF.

V usage is TRBV5-1 and J usage is TRBJ1-1; D might be TRBD1 (6 bases). The CDR3 totals 18 residues. In germline, CDR1 is SGHRS, CDR2 YFSETQ. Trimming cost V 0 bases and J 1 base, with 19 bases left between them. CDR3: CASSLAEQGRWGNTEAFF. The CDR3 coding sequence is TGCGCCAGCAGCTTGGCCGAACAGGGTCGGTGGGGGAACACTGAAGCTTTCTTT.

This clonotype was seen ten or more times. This chain connects TRBV5-1 to TRBJ2-5; D gene uncertain. This CDR3 spans 16 amino acids. V lost 3 bases and J lost 0, with 15 bases in between. Germline V gives CDR1 SGHRS, CDR2 YFSETQ. CDR3 DNA: TGCGCCAGCAGCTCCCGACCCCCTCGGGACCAAGAGACCCAGTACTTC. The encoded protein is CASSSRPPRDQETQYF.

The rearrangement uses TRBV24-1 and TRBJ2-5; D unresolved. Per germline, CDR1 KGHDR and CDR2 SFDVKD. V lost 3 bases to trimming and J lost 4 bases, with 14 bases between them. CDR3 length equals 15 residues. In DNA form, the CDR3 reads TGTGCCACCAGTGATAAGACCTCCTATGGAGAGACCCAGTACTTC. It specifies CATSDKTSYGETQYF.

This clonotype was recorded many times. The chain combines TRBV28 with TRBJ1-2; D possibly corresponds to TRBD1 (5 bases). Germline V CDR1 and CDR2: MDHEN, SYDVKM. V was trimmed by 5 bases and J by 8 bases, leaving 15 bases between them. CDR3 length: 13 amino acids. CDR3 amino acids: CASSPLGTPGYTF. The CDR3 coding sequence is TGTGCCAGCAGTCCCCTGGGGACCCCAGGCTACACCTTC.

This clonotype was seen more than once but under ten times. The chain is built from TRBV20-1 and TRBJ2-7; D unclear. V lost 1 base and J 6 bases, leaving 16 bases between the germline ends. Germline V gene data show CDR1 as DFQATT and CDR2 as SNEGSKA (reference sequence). The CDR3 runs to 14 residues. The CDR3 protein is CSARGMWGHSEQYF. The CDR3 region has the DNA TGCAGTGCTAGAGGCATGTGGGGTCACTCCGAGCAGTACTTC.

A few counts support this clonotype. This chain connects TRBV7-8 to TRBJ1-2; tentatively, D is TRBD1 (5 bases). Germline-derived CDR1 and CDR2 are SGHVS and FQNEAQ. CDR3 length: 13 amino acids. Trimming shortened V by 5 bases and J by 5 bases, and 12 bases separated the two germline ends. The CDR3 protein is CASSPRVGYGYTF. In nucleotides, the CDR3 is TGTGCCAGCAGCCCCAGGGTTGGATATGGCTACACCTTC.

This chain joins TRBV18 and TRBJ1-1; the D gene is possibly TRBD1 (5 bases). V was shortened by 3 bases and J by 8 bases, with 10 bases between the two germline ends. This CDR3 has 12 amino acids. Germline lookup yields CDR1 KGHSH and CDR2 LQKENI. The CDR3 protein is CASSPSGNEAFF. Written as DNA, the CDR3 is TGTGCCAGCTCACCTTCAGGGAACGAAGCTTTCTTT.

This clonotype was recorded a few times. The chain joins TRBV30 to TRBJ1-5; no clear D gene. Germline V gene sequence: CDR1 GTSNPN, CDR2 SVGIG (reference sequence). This CDR3 comprises 14 residues. The V and J ends lost 3 bases and 2 bases respectively, with 11 bases between them. CDR3 nucleotides: TGTGCCTGGAGCGCATGGGGAGGCAATCAGCCCCAGCATTTT. Translated: CAWSAWGGNQPQHF.

The chain combines TRBV30 with TRBJ1-5; D call uncertain. This CDR3 is 14 amino acids long. Per the germline V gene, CDR1 is GTSNPN and CDR2 is SVGIG (reference sequence). V lost 4 bases, J lost 5 bases, and 15 bases lay in between. The CDR3: CAWNYGLGDQPQHF. The DNA for the CDR3 is TGTGCCTGGAATTACGGACTTGGGGATCAGCCCCAGCATTTT.

This clonotype has just a few counts. The chain has TRBV20-1 and TRBJ1-5; 9 positions agree with TRBD1. The V and J ends lost 3 bases and 7 bases, in that order; junction bases with no gene match: 4. Per the germline V gene, CDR1 is DFQATT and CDR2 is SNEGSKA (reference sequence). The CDR3 runs to 13 residues. DNA of the CDR3: TGCAGTGCTAGTACAGGGGGCGGGCAGCCCCAGCATTTT. Amino acids: CSASTGGGQPQHF.

Note on this clonotype: A much larger clonotype is one base distant, so this may be a read error. The V call is TRBV7-9, the J call TRBJ2-3; no reliable D call. The closer fit of TRBJ1-5 to the DNA end suggests the J call may be wrong. Germline-derived CDR1 and CDR2 are SEHNR and FQNEAQ (reference sequence). The CDR3 covers 14 residues. The CDR3 reads CASSPGSQADTQHF. The CDR3 nucleotides read TGTGCCAGCAGCCCCGGGTCCCAGGCCGATACGCAGCATTTT.

Many counts were recorded for this clonotype. The chain carries TRBV12-3 or TRBV12-4 and TRBJ2-3; no firm D call. This CDR3 has 12 residues. V was cut by 5 bases and J by 6 bases, with 9 bases left in between. Here the CDR3 DNA reads TGTGCCAGCAGTGACCACCCGGATACGCAGTATTTT. Amino acid sequence: CASSDHPDTQYF.

The chain has TRBV7-2 and TRBJ2-7; D is perhaps TRBD2 (6 bases). CDR3 length equals 14 residues. Trimming shortened V by 1 base and J by 4 bases, and 11 bases separated the two germline ends. Germline V CDR1 and CDR2: SGHTA, FQGNSA. DNA for the CDR3: TGTGCCAGCAGCTTAGAGATAGCGGAGTACGAGCAGTACTTC. It encodes CASSLEIAEYEQYF.

In nucleotides, the CDR3 is TGTGCCACGGCCGAGGGGGGGGGCGCGGGAGAGACCCAGTACTTC. Its protein product is CATAEGGGAGETQYF. This chain connects TRBV9 to TRBJ2-5, with D perhaps TRBD2 (7 bases). Germline V gene sequence: CDR1 SGDLS, CDR2 YYNGEE. The CDR3 totals 15 residues. The V end was cut by 9 bases, the J end by 4 bases, with 22 bases between.

This clonotype was detected many times. This chain joins TRBV6-1 and TRBJ2-7, with 9 bases aligning to TRBD1. The CDR3 has 12 amino acids. V lost 7 bases to trimming and J lost 8 bases; unmatched junction nucleotides: 6. Germline V gives CDR1 MNHNS, CDR2 SASEGT. Written as DNA, the CDR3 is TGTGCCAGCACCCCGGGACAGGGAAAGCAGTACTTC. Residues: CASTPGQGKQYF.